Each of the 31 T cell receptor beta chains below was sequenced from the same sample in a study of blood T cell repertoires in COVID-19. The protocol was immunoSEQ multiplex PCR, while the TCRdb copy is restricted to in-frame clones and leaves out a portion. The sample shows about 270,000 clones, roughly 86% of them seen only once. The specimen sequenced was PBMCs or T cells enriched from blood (not recorded which). The receptors derive from a woman aged 18-30 years who had recovered from COVID-19.

This clone was seen a handful of times. This rearrangement joins TRBV7-6 to TRBJ2-2; 7 bases are a match to TRBD1. J gave up 1 base and V 5 bases, and 10 bases lay outside the gene matches. The CDR3 is made up of 17 amino acids. Germline-derived CDR1 and CDR2 are SGHVS and FNYEAQ. CDR3 sequence reads: CASSRPRDSGNTGELFF. CDR3 in DNA: TGTGCCAGCAGCCGCCCCAGGGACAGCGGGAACACCGGGGAGCTGTTTTTT.

V usage is TRBV19 and J usage is TRBJ1-2; TRBD1 agrees at 8 bases. V lost 3 bases, J lost 4 bases, and 7 bases stayed unmatched. Germline values: CDR1 LNHDA, CDR2 SQIVND (reference sequence). The CDR3 is made up of 15 amino acids. The CDR3 nucleotides are TGTGCCAGTAGTATCCTTCAGGGGGCCGGCTATGGCTACACCTTC. Encoded protein: CASSILQGAGYGYTF.

The J gene is TRBJ2-7, the V gene TRBV28, with D possibly TRBD1 on 6 matching bases. The CDR3 consists of 14 residues. In germline, CDR1 is MDHEN, CDR2 SYDVKM. V shed 5 bases and J shed 4 bases, with 15 bases lying between them. CDR3 nucleotides: TGTGCCAGCAGTATCAACAGGGTAGGATACGAGCAGTACTTC. Its translation is CASSINRVGYEQYF.

The chain joins TRBV19 to TRBJ1-1; D is undetermined. Germline V gives CDR1 LNHDA, CDR2 SQIVND (reference sequence). This CDR3 has 12 residues. Trimming cost V 5 bases and J 0 bases, with 4 bases left between them. The CDR3 region is CASSLMNTEAFF. DNA for the CDR3: TGTGCCAGTAGTTTAATGAACACTGAAGCTTTCTTT.

The gene calls are TRBV28 and TRBJ2-7; D remains unclear. This CDR3 region has 11 residues. Trimming stripped 9 bases from V and 3 bases from J, with 9 bases between. Germline CDR1 is MDHEN and CDR2 is SYDVKM. CDR3 sequence reads: CASRDVYEQYF. As DNA, the CDR3 is TGTGCCAGTAGAGATGTCTACGAGCAGTACTTC.

The rearrangement links TRBV14 to TRBJ1-5; D possibly corresponds to TRBD1 (5 bases). Trimming left V 4 bases short and J 3 bases short, with 7 bases between. Germline V CDR1 and CDR2: SGHDN, FVKESK. CDR3 length equals 13 residues. CDR3 in DNA: TGTGCCAGCAGCCGACAGATCAATCAGCCCCAGCATTTT. This gives the protein CASSRQINQPQHF.

V usage is TRBV5-1 and J usage is TRBJ2-6; 9 bases match TRBD1. The CDR3 totals 17 residues. The V gene's germline CDR1 is SGHRS and CDR2 YFSETQ. With V trimmed by 4 bases and J by 4 bases, 9 bases remained unmatched. CDR3: CASSPSQGAPGANVLTF. CDR3 DNA sequence: TGCGCCAGCAGCCCGTCACAGGGGGCCCCCGGGGCCAACGTCCTGACTTTC.

The rearrangement links TRBV5-4 to TRBJ2-1; 7 nucleotides agree with TRBD1. Germline V gene sequence: CDR1 SGHNT, CDR2 YYREEE (reference sequence). There are 14 residues in the CDR3. J was trimmed by 4 bases and V by 5 bases; bases with no gene match: 6. For the CDR3, the DNA is TGTGCCAGCAGTGTACAGGGGTCTTACAATGAGCAGTTCTTC. Translation: CASSVQGSYNEQFF.

The rearrangement uses TRBV5-1 and TRBJ2-6; D is uncertain. CDR3 length equals 17 residues. V lost 4 bases, J lost 0 bases, and 14 bases lay in between. Germline values: CDR1 SGHRS, CDR2 YFSETQ. CDR3 bases: TGCGCCAGCAGCCTCTACGCCTCTGGCTCTGGGGCCAACGTCCTGACTTTC. Its protein is CASSLYASGSGANVLTF.

V usage is TRBV27 and J usage is TRBJ2-5, with 8 bases lining up with TRBD2. V lost 2 bases and J lost 5; bases outside the gene matches: 10. CDR1 and CDR2 from the germline V gene are MNHEY and SMNVEV (reference sequence). This CDR3 has 16 amino acids. The CDR3 sequence is CASSLTGTRGRETQYF. The CDR3 DNA is TGTGCCAGCAGTTTAACCGGGACTAGGGGGAGGGAGACCCAGTACTTC.

As to this clone: Other DNA sequences in the sample encode the same CDR3. The chain joins TRBV6-5 to TRBJ1-2, with D unresolved. Germline CDR1 MNHEY, CDR2 SVGAGI. The CDR3 sequence is 13 residues long. The germline V and J ends were trimmed by 0 bases and 4 bases, with 6 bases remaining between them. The CDR3 bases are TGTGCCAGCAGTTACTCAAGAGGCTATGGCTACACCTTC. It is translated as CASSYSRGYGYTF.

The J gene is TRBJ2-7, the V gene TRBV5-6, with unresolved D. The germline gives CDR1 SGHDT, CDR2 YYEEEE. CDR3 length equals 14 residues. The ends were cut back, 1 base at V and 5 bases at J, with 13 bases in the middle. The CDR3: CASSLSTIVDEQYF. CDR3 DNA: TGTGCCAGCAGCTTGAGTACTATTGTCGACGAGCAGTACTTC.

The chain couples TRBV6-5 to TRBJ1-1; a possible D gene is TRBD1 (6 bases). The CDR3 has 13 residues. V was trimmed by 5 bases and J by 4 bases, leaving 11 bases between them. Per germline, CDR1 MNHEY and CDR2 SVGAGI. CDR3: CASSNRVGTEAFF. CDR3 coding DNA: TGTGCCAGCAGTAACAGGGTGGGCACTGAAGCTTTCTTT.

V and J are TRBV7-9 and TRBJ2-3; no firm D call. Germline V lookup: CDR1 SEHNR, CDR2 FQNEAQ (reference sequence). V lost 2 bases, J lost 0 bases, and 12 bases lay in between. This CDR3 has 16 amino acids. The CDR3 region is CASSLLPQTSTDTQYF. The CDR3 bases are TGTGCCAGCAGCTTATTACCTCAAACTAGCACAGATACGCAGTATTTT.

CDR3 region: CASSFGPGQGTNEQFF. DNA for the CDR3: TGTGCCAGCAGCTTCGGACCGGGACAGGGGACGAATGAGCAGTTCTTC. The J gene is TRBJ2-1, the V gene TRBV7-2; 10 bases map to TRBD1. V trimming: 3 bases; J trimming: 7 bases; junction bases outside the gene matches: 9. Germline V gene sequence: CDR1 SGHTA, CDR2 FQGNSA. The CDR3 extends over 16 amino acids.

This chain joins TRBV6-6 and TRBJ1-5; no reliable D call. The CDR3 extends over 14 amino acids. With 7 bases removed from V and 2 bases from J, the gap between germline ends came to 12 bases. CDR1 is MNHNY, CDR2 SVGAGI, per germline (reference sequence). This CDR3 is CASKEIDGNQPQHF. The DNA of the CDR3 is TGTGCCAGCAAGGAGATAGATGGCAATCAGCCCCAGCATTTT.

A few counts support this clone. The rearrangement links TRBV11-2 to TRBJ2-1, with 14 nucleotides matching TRBD2. The germline V gene has CDR1 SGHAT and CDR2 FQNNGV. The junction had 6 bases not matched to a gene; V was cut back by 4 bases and J by 1 base. CDR3 size: 18 residues. CDR3: CASSSTSGGGSSYNEQFF. CDR3 nucleotides: TGTGCCAGCAGCTCGACTAGCGGGGGGGGTTCGTCCTACAATGAGCAGTTCTTC. Variable domain in full (rest from reference TRBV11-2 and TRBJ2-1): EAGVAQSPRYKIIEKRQSVAFWCNPISGHATLYWYQQILGQGPKLLIQFQNNGVVDDSQLPKDRFSAERLKGVDSTLKIQPAKLEDSAVYLCASSSTSGGGSSYNEQFFGPGTRLTVL.

The rearrangement links TRBV11-3 to TRBJ2-1; D might be TRBD2 (5 bases). The CDR3 has 13 residues. Trimming removed 1 base at V and 10 bases at J, with 11 bases between. The germline V gene has CDR1 SGHNT and CDR2 YENEEA. CDR3 nucleotides: TGTGCCAGCAGCTTAGTAGAGGGTTCCGAGCAGTTCTTC. As protein: CASSLVEGSEQFF.

Concerning this clone itself: The DNA is left out, because the CDR3 cannot be placed on it with certainty; the CDR3 is given as TCRdb lists it. The chain combines TRBV9 with TRBJ2-7; the table calls TRBD1, which could not be checked here. Termini included, the CDR3 measures 16 amino acids. Germline CDR1 and CDR2: SGDLS and YYNGEE. The CDR3: CVPAVISGTGGYEQYF.

The V call is TRBV6-2 or TRBV6-3, the J call TRBJ2-3, with a weak D call TRBD2 (6 bases). With 6 bases removed from V and 4 bases from J, the gap between germline ends came to 29 bases. Per the germline V gene, CDR1 is MNHEY and CDR2 is SVGEGT. The CDR3 is 19 amino acids. CDR3 sequence (DNA): TGTGCCAGCAGCTCCCGGGCTCGGGTTAGCGGAGCCGCGGCAGATACGCAGTATTTT. Translating it yields CASSSRARVSGAAADTQYF.

The chain has TRBV3-1 (or the pseudogene TRBV3-2) and TRBJ1-2; 10 bases line up with TRBD1. This CDR3 region has 15 residues. The V gene end was trimmed by 8 bases and the J gene end by 6 bases; junction bases not matched to a gene: 12. CDR1 is LGHDT, CDR2 YNNKEL, per germline (reference sequence). The CDR3 region has the DNA TGTGCCAGCTCGGGACAGGGGCATGGGAAAGATGGCTACACCTTC. This codes for CASSGQGHGKDGYTF.

V usage is TRBV6-5 and J usage is TRBJ2-3, with 8 bases fitting TRBD2. The CDR3 spans 13 residues. The V and J ends lost 6 bases and 4 bases, in that order; junction bases with no gene match: 3. The germline gives CDR1 MNHEY, CDR2 SVGAGI. The CDR3 sequence is CASRAGVADTQYF. The CDR3 DNA follows: TGTGCCAGCAGAGCGGGAGTAGCAGATACGCAGTATTTT.

The J gene is TRBJ1-2, the V gene TRBV28, with D perhaps matching TRBD1 (6 bases). V was pared by 2 bases and J by 5 bases, with 18 bases between. The CDR3 loop spans 16 amino acids. CDR1 and CDR2 from the germline V gene are MDHEN and SYDVKM. This chain's CDR3 is CASSLISGGAGYGYTF. CDR3 bases: TGTGCCAGCAGTTTAATTAGCGGGGGCGCGGGTTATGGCTACACCTTC.

This chain links TRBV27 with TRBJ2-6; 8 nucleotides line up with TRBD1. V trimming: 10 bases; J trimming: 0 bases; junction bases outside the gene matches: 11. The CDR3 runs 17 residues. Germline lookup yields CDR1 MNHEY and CDR2 SMNVEV (reference sequence). CDR3 sequence: CATSDRGRHSGANVLTF. The CDR3 coding sequence is TGTGCCACCTCAGACAGGGGCAGGCACTCTGGGGCCAACGTCCTGACTTTC. Based on the CDR3 plus reference TRBV27 and TRBJ2-6, the full variable domain is EAQVTQNPRYLITVTGKKLTVTCSQNMNHEYMSWYRQDPGLGLRQIYYSMNVEVTDKGDVPEGYKVSRKEKRNFPLILESPSPNQTSLYFCATSDRGRHSGANVLTFGAGSRLTVL.

The chain uses TRBV9 and TRBJ2-1, with D maybe TRBD2 (6 bases). This CDR3 has 16 amino acids. Germline CDR1 SGDLS, CDR2 YYNGEE. V was clipped by 2 bases and J by 8 bases, with 20 bases between them. CDR3 amino acids: CASSVGRESLTDEQFF. CDR3 in DNA: TGTGCCAGCAGCGTCGGACGGGAGAGCTTAACGGATGAGCAGTTCTTC. Complete variable domain (other parts from reference TRBV9 and TRBJ2-1): DSGVTQTPKHLITATGQRVTLRCSPRSGDLSVYWYQQSLDQGLQFLIQYYNGEERAKGNILERFSAQQFPDLHSELNLSSLELGDSALYFCASSVGRESLTDEQFFGPGTRLTVL.

This clone was counted only a few times. The V gene is TRBV7-9, the J gene TRBJ1-3; 9 nucleotides align to TRBD1. The trim removed 4 bases at V and 5 bases at J, leaving 6 bases unmatched. CDR1 is SEHNR, CDR2 FQNEAQ, per germline (reference sequence). This CDR3 spans 15 amino acids. In DNA form, the CDR3 reads TGTGCCAGCAGCTCCCCGGGACAGGGAAGAAACACCATATATTTT. It codes for CASSSPGQGRNTIYF.

A single count supports this clone. This rearrangement joins TRBV6-6 to TRBJ2-3; perhaps TRBD1 as D (7 bases). This CDR3 is 12 amino acids long. The ends were cut back, 11 bases at V and 10 bases at J, with 19 bases in the middle. Per the germline V gene, CDR1 is MNHNY and CDR2 is SVGAGI (reference sequence). In nucleotides, the CDR3 is TGTGCCTCCAATGCGGGGACAGTTCCGCAGTATTTT. It is translated as CASNAGTVPQYF.

The CDR3 loop is CASSLIGTSTDTQYF. CDR3 sequence (DNA): TGTGCCAGCAGTCTCATTGGGACTAGCACAGATACGCAGTATTTT. The chain combines TRBV6-5 with TRBJ2-3; D perhaps matches TRBD2 (6 bases). The ends were cut back, 5 bases at V and 0 bases at J, with 12 bases in the middle. From germline, CDR1 is MNHEY and CDR2 SVGAGI. This CDR3 region has 15 residues.

The chain has TRBV2 and TRBJ2-7, with 11 bases lining up with TRBD2. With 2 bases clipped from V and 3 bases from J, the junction kept 15 bases outside the gene matches. The CDR3 totals 19 residues. Germline values: CDR1 SNHLY, CDR2 FYNNEI. The CDR3 coding sequence is TGTGCCAGCAGTGAAACTCTGGTAGCGGGAGGGGTCCCTTACTACGAGCAGTACTTC. Protein sequence: CASSETLVAGGVPYYEQYF.

This clone was counted a single time. The rearrangement joins TRBV28 to TRBJ2-1; 11 bases map to TRBD2. CDR1 and CDR2 (germline): MDHEN, SYDVKM. The CDR3 consists of 17 residues. V shed 6 bases, J shed 0 bases, and the junction held 7 bases outside the gene matches. DNA of the CDR3: TGTGCCAGCAGACCACAAGGACTAGCGGGCTCCTACAATGAGCAGTTCTTC. Translation gives CASRPQGLAGSYNEQFF.

The chain uses TRBV19 and TRBJ2-1; 12 bases map to TRBD2. CDR1 is LNHDA, CDR2 SQIVND, per germline (reference sequence). The CDR3 loop spans 15 amino acids. V dropped 6 bases and J dropped 2; count of bases not matched to a gene: 2. The CDR3 sequence: CASRTSGGTYNEQFF. CDR3 bases: TGTGCCAGTAGGACTAGCGGGGGCACCTACAATGAGCAGTTCTTC. Based on the CDR3 plus reference TRBV19 and TRBJ2-1, the full variable domain is DGGITQSPKYLFRKEGQNVTLSCEQNLNHDAMYWYRQDPGQGLRLIYYSQIVNDFQKGDIAEGYSVSREKKESFPLTVTSAQKNPTAFYLCASRTSGGTYNEQFFGPGTRLTVL.